These 2 T cell receptor beta chains were sequenced from one sample in a study of PD-1 blockade in classical Hodgkin lymphoma. Every one of the patients relapsed after autologous stem cell transplantation (brentuximab vedotin exposure was variable). The data were produced by immunoSEQ multiplex PCR, yet TCRdb's version contains in-frame clones alone and is incomplete. The sample includes 80,000 to 100,000 clones, more than 80% of them seen just once. The input for sequencing was peripheral blood mononuclear cells (PBMCs), taken before the second cycle of nivolumab. Source of these receptors: a human donor with classical Hodgkin lymphoma.

This sequence joins TRBV2 and TRBJ2-5, with 8 positions matching TRBD2. The CDR3 consists of 13 residues. Germline loops: CDR1 SNHLY, CDR2 FYNNEI. The trim removed 7 bases at V and 7 bases at J, leaving 8 bases unmatched. CDR3 in amino acids: CASNSGGAGTQYF. CDR3 DNA: TGTGCCAGCAATTCGGGGGGGGCCGGGACCCAGTACTTC.

The V gene is TRBV5-1, the J gene TRBJ2-7; D possibly uses TRBD1 or TRBD2 (6 bases each). Germline V gene sequence: CDR1 SGHRS, CDR2 YFSETQ. CDR3 length: 14 residues. Trimming stripped 3 bases from V and 2 bases from J, with 12 bases between. This CDR3 reads CASSSGDTPYEQYF. In DNA form, the CDR3 reads TGCGCCAGCAGCTCGGGGGACACCCCCTACGAGCAGTACTTC.